Presented here are 20 T cell receptor beta chains from one specimen sequenced in a study of post-analysis software for immune sequencing data. The study's findings and limits: The study found TRBV5-6, TRBV5-1 and TRBV20-1 among five or six TRBV segments more frequent in patients than controls.

Built from TCR beta cDNA, the libraries had unique molecular identifiers in them. Each CDR3 protein is one row after TCRdb ran MiXCR on the PCR reads. Of approximately 690,000 distinct CDR3 sequences listed, about 60% are singletons. These TCRs are of unknown antigen specificity. The material sequenced was blood. All receptors derive from a girl aged 2 to 10 with multiple sclerosis.

This clonotype has a single count. This chain links TRBV5-6 with TRBJ2-1, with 11 bases fitting TRBD2. This CDR3 has 19 amino acids. Germline V gene lookup returns CDR1 SGHDT and CDR2 YYEEEE. The V and J ends lost 2 bases and 2 bases, in that order; junction bases with no gene match: 12. CDR3 in amino acids: CASSFPVTSGTDTYNEQFF. In DNA, the CDR3 is TGTGCCAGCAGCTTCCCCGTGACTAGCGGGACCGACACCTACAATGAGCAGTTCTTC.

The chain links TRBV28 to TRBJ2-6; a possible D gene is TRBD1 (5 bases). Germline assignment: CDR1 MDHEN and CDR2 SYDVKM. This CDR3 has 17 amino acids. V was cut by 3 bases and J by 2 bases, with 14 bases left in between. The CDR3 DNA reads as TGTGCCAGCAGTTTCCCAGGGTCCACGACTGGGGCCAACGTCCTGACTTTC. The encoded protein is CASSFPGSTTGANVLTF.

The chain links TRBV6-6 to TRBJ2-1; TRBD2 matches at 11 bases. Germline loops: CDR1 MNHNY, CDR2 SVGAGI (reference sequence). The CDR3 consists of 16 residues. J was trimmed by 13 bases and V by 2 bases; bases with no gene match: 13. The CDR3 sequence: CASSYTPGLAVLNQFF. The CDR3 coding sequence is TGTGCCAGCAGTTACACTCCGGGACTAGCGGTTCTTAATCAGTTCTTC.

V and J are TRBV20-1 and TRBJ1-6; possibly TRBD1 for D (6 bases). Germline V gives CDR1 DFQATT, CDR2 SNEGSKA (reference sequence). The CDR3 extends over 15 amino acids. Trimming shortened V by 2 bases and J by 9 bases, and 17 bases separated the two germline ends. The CDR3 protein is CSARPGGAYSSPLHF. The CDR3, as DNA: TGCAGTGCTAGACCGGGGGGGGCATATTCTTCACCCCTCCACTTT.

A few counts support this clonotype. This chain uses TRBV20-1 with TRBJ2-3, with a tentative D call TRBD2 (5 bases). CDR3 length: 13 residues. The V end lost 3 bases, the J end lost 2 bases, and 9 bases lay between the germline ends. The germline CDR1 and CDR2 sequences are DFQATT and SNEGSKA (reference sequence). CDR3 amino acids: CSASGEHTDTQYF. In DNA form, the CDR3 reads TGCAGTGCTAGCGGGGAGCACACAGATACGCAGTATTTT.

V and J are TRBV20-1 and TRBJ2-4; possibly TRBD2 for D (6 bases). The end of the DNA aligns better with TRBJ2-7, so the J call may be wrong. This CDR3 is 12 amino acids long. Per the germline V gene, CDR1 is DFQATT and CDR2 is SNEGSKA (reference sequence). The CDR3 region is CSASAGPYEQYF. The CDR3 DNA reads as TGCAGTGCTAGTGCGGGGCCCTACGAGCAGTACTTC.

The CDR3 here is CASLEGHNSYTF. In DNA, the CDR3 is TGTGCCAGTTTGGAGGGGCACAATAGCTACACCTTC. The chain links TRBV19 to TRBJ1-2, with a possible D match to TRBD1 (5 bases). The CDR3 totals 12 residues. V was shortened by 8 bases and J by 9 bases, with 16 bases between the two germline ends. The V gene's germline CDR1 is LNHDA and CDR2 SQIVND (reference sequence).

The sample holds one count of this clonotype. The V call is TRBV24-1, the J call TRBJ2-5, with 7 bases lining up with TRBD1. CDR1 and CDR2 (germline): KGHDR, SFDVKD. This CDR3 comprises 13 residues. Germline trimming cut 1 base from V and 13 bases from J; bases unmatched to any gene: 8. The CDR3 DNA is TGTGCCACCAGTGATTTAGGGGGCCGTCCGCTGTACTTC. Translated: CATSDLGGRPLYF.

This chain uses TRBV6-5 with TRBJ2-7; D call uncertain. Between the trimmed V and J ends, which lost 2 bases and 10 bases, there was a span of 18 bases. The CDR3 covers 14 residues. Per germline, CDR1 MNHEY and CDR2 SVGAGI. The DNA for the CDR3 is TGTGCCAGCAGTTACATGGGGTCCCCCTCTCCCCAGTACTTC. Its protein is CASSYMGSPSPQYF.

The rearrangement links TRBV11-2 to TRBJ2-1; 14 nucleotides agree with TRBD2. V dropped 2 bases and J dropped 6; count of bases not matched to a gene: 9. Germline values: CDR1 SGHAT, CDR2 FQNNGV. The CDR3 is 18 amino acids. This chain's CDR3 is CASSLRLAGGSVSNEQFF. CDR3 DNA: TGTGCCAGCAGCTTAAGACTAGCGGGAGGGTCAGTATCCAATGAGCAGTTCTTC.

This clonotype was counted only a few times. The chain couples TRBV5-1 to TRBJ2-1, with TRBD1 as a possible D gene (6 bases). This CDR3 has 13 residues. The V gene lost 5 bases and the J gene lost 7 bases, with 13 bases spanning the gap. Germline V gives CDR1 SGHRS, CDR2 YFSETQ. DNA for the CDR3: TGCGCCAGCAGTGAGCAGGGGACAAATGAGCAGTTCTTC. It encodes CASSEQGTNEQFF.

This chain joins TRBV7-2 and TRBJ1-2, with D unclear. CDR1 SGHTA and CDR2 FQGNSA come from the germline V gene. This CDR3 has 13 residues. The V end was cut by 2 bases, the J end by 5 bases, with 9 bases between. In nucleotides, the CDR3 is TGTGCCAGCAGCTTAACCACAGTATATGGCTACACCTTC. This sequence encodes CASSLTTVYGYTF.

The chain recombines TRBV10-3 with TRBJ2-3; 7 bases are shared with TRBD1. This CDR3 is built from 13 residues. CDR1 ENHRY and CDR2 SYGVKD come from the germline V gene. V shed 6 bases and J 6 bases; nucleotides not matched to a gene: 6. The DNA of the CDR3 is TGTGCCATCAGACTGGACAGGATGGATACGCAGTATTTT. It yields the protein CAIRLDRMDTQYF.

The CDR3 loop reads CSVEVASGEYQETQYF. In DNA, the CDR3 is TGCAGCGTTGAAGTGGCTAGCGGAGAGTACCAAGAGACCCAGTACTTC. This chain joins TRBV29-1 and TRBJ2-5; 7 bases fit TRBD2. The CDR3 sequence is 16 residues long. The junction had 8 bases not matched to a gene; V was cut back by 1 base and J by 0 bases. Germline CDR1 SQVTM, CDR2 ANQGSEA.

V and J are TRBV11-2 and TRBJ2-5; D may be TRBD2 (6 bases). The CDR3 sequence is 14 residues long. CDR1 and CDR2 from the germline V gene are SGHAT and FQNNGV. Trimming stripped 4 bases from V and 2 bases from J, with 11 bases between. CDR3 sequence (DNA): TGTGCCAGCAGCTCCTTTAGCGGACAAGAGACCCAGTACTTC. As protein: CASSSFSGQETQYF.

This clonotype was detected a few times. The genes are TRBV2 and TRBJ2-7; no clear D gene. Germline V CDR1 and CDR2: SNHLY, FYNNEI. V shed 4 bases and J shed 3 bases, with 4 bases lying between them. CDR3 length equals 11 residues. The DNA of the CDR3 is TGTGCCAGCAGTGGGGTCTACGAGCAGTACTTC. It translates to CASSGVYEQYF.

This clonotype was seen a single time. CDR3 DNA sequence: TGCAGCGTGGAGGACGGAATCCTTAACTATGGCTACACCTTC. As protein: CSVEDGILNYGYTF. The chain combines TRBV29-1 with TRBJ1-2, with no clear D. Germline V lookup: CDR1 SQVTM, CDR2 ANQGSEA. With 6 bases removed from V and 1 base from J, the gap between germline ends came to 15 bases. This CDR3 has 14 amino acids.

This rearrangement joins TRBV29-1 to TRBJ1-1, with D maybe TRBD1 (5 bases). The V end lost 3 bases, the J end lost 6 bases, and 17 bases lay between the germline ends. The CDR3 spans 14 residues. In germline, CDR1 is SQVTM, CDR2 ANQGSEA. CDR3 in amino acids: CSVEGVSRGAEAFF. CDR3 coding DNA: TGCAGCGTTGAGGGGGTTTCGAGAGGGGCTGAAGCTTTCTTT.

This clonotype was counted between two and nine times. At one end, the junction sequence differs from germline, possibly due to a read error. The J gene is TRBJ2-3, the V gene TRBV5-6, with 7 bases matching TRBD2. The CDR3 spans 15 residues. Germline assignment: CDR1 SGHDT and CDR2 YYEEEE. The CDR3 protein is CASSLRGRGTDSQYF. The CDR3 DNA follows: TGTGCCAGCAGCTTACGGGGGAGGGGCACAGATTCGCAGTATTTT.

V and J are TRBV10-3 and TRBJ2-1; 14 bases agree with TRBD2. Germline V gene data show CDR1 as ENHRY and CDR2 as SYGVKD. Trimming removed 3 bases from V and 7 bases from J; junction bases left unmatched: 11. The CDR3 has 18 amino acids. The CDR3 protein is CAISDGGTSGRTGNEQFF. DNA for the CDR3: TGTGCCATCAGTGACGGGGGGACTAGCGGGAGAACAGGGAATGAGCAGTTCTTC.